The 14 T cell receptor beta chains listed next were all sequenced from one sample in a study of beta chain features in type 1 diabetes. Expressed TCRB transcripts got sequenced, as all isolated RNA was reverse transcribed. Clones were sequenced by immunoSEQ multiplex PCR, and TCRdb holds only the in-frame ones, with some missing. The sample consists of 150,000 or so clones, approximately 62% of them appearing once. Study results and limitations: The study found moderately but significantly shorter TCRB CDR3s in all four CD4+ subsets of Type 1 diabetes patients.

The antigens of these receptors remain unknown. Sequencing was performed on naive CD4+ T cells from blood. The source of these receptors is a man aged 25-45 years with type 1 diabetes.

This clone was observed a few times. The chain employs TRBV4-3 and TRBJ2-2, with TRBD1 matching over 7 bases. The CDR3 runs 14 residues. The trim removed 1 base at V and 6 bases at J, leaving 2 bases unmatched. Germline CDR1 and CDR2: LGHNA and YSLEER. The CDR3 DNA reads as TGCGCCAGCAGCCAAGGTCAGGGGGCCGGGGAGCTGTTTTTT. Encoded protein: CASSQGQGAGELFF.

The chain employs TRBV6-5 and TRBJ2-7; tentatively, D is TRBD1 (6 bases). Trimming removed 7 bases at V and 7 bases at J, with 23 bases between. The CDR3 consists of 15 residues. Germline values: CDR1 MNHEY, CDR2 SVGAGI. CDR3 amino acids: CASNVQGRHGGEQYF. The CDR3 DNA is TGTGCCAGCAACGTACAGGGACGTCATGGTGGGGAGCAGTACTTC.

The chain employs TRBV7-2 and TRBJ2-3, with unresolved D. The CDR3 is 17 residues long. V was clipped by 3 bases and J by 4 bases, with 20 bases between them. The germline CDR1 and CDR2 sequences are SGHTA and FQGNSA. CDR3 DNA sequence: TGTGCCAGCAGCTTTAGGGCAGCCCTAACTTGGCCAGATACGCAGTATTTT. Amino acids: CASSFRAALTWPDTQYF.

This clone occurred a few times. This chain joins TRBV18 and TRBJ2-5; D is undetermined. Germline lookup yields CDR1 KGHSH and CDR2 LQKENI. Trimming left V 7 bases short and J 5 bases short, with 11 bases between. This CDR3 has 12 residues. This CDR3 reads CASFATRETQYF. The CDR3 bases are TGTGCCAGCTTCGCCACCAGGGAGACCCAGTACTTC. Full variable domain (missing parts from reference TRBV18 and TRBJ2-5): NAGVMQNPRHLVRRRGQEARLRCSPMKGHSHVYWYRQLPEEGLKFMVYLQKENIIDESGMPKERFSAEFPKEGPSILRIQQVVRGDSAAYFCASFATRETQYFGPGTRLLVL.

DNA of the CDR3: TGCGCCAGCAGCCTCGGCCCCCTGCTAAACACAGATACGCAGTATTTT. Its protein is CASSLGPLLNTDTQYF. This rearrangement joins TRBV4-1 to TRBJ2-3; D gene ambiguous. Trimming took 4 bases from V and 2 from J, leaving 16 bases between them. The CDR3 runs 16 residues. Per germline, CDR1 MGHRA and CDR2 YSYEKL.

This clone was observed a handful of times. This chain uses TRBV15 with TRBJ2-7; D possibly corresponds to TRBD2 (7 bases). This CDR3 has 15 amino acids. Trimming stripped 1 base from V and 4 bases from J, with 14 bases between. Per germline, CDR1 LNHNV and CDR2 YYDKDF (reference sequence). The CDR3 protein is CATSRVRGRGYEQYF. DNA for the CDR3: TGTGCCACCAGCAGAGTGCGGGGGCGCGGGTACGAGCAGTACTTC.

This chain links TRBV7-2 with TRBJ2-3, with 12 bases that match TRBD2. Per germline, CDR1 SGHTA and CDR2 FQGNSA. Unmatched junction bases numbered 6, after V lost 5 bases and J lost 0 bases. CDR3 length equals 17 residues. CDR3 DNA: TGTGCCAGCAGCGATCGACTAGCGGGGGCCAGCACAGATACGCAGTATTTT. It translates to CASSDRLAGASTDTQYF.

The chain recombines TRBV9 with TRBJ1-4; TRBD1 aligns across 9 bases. Looked up from germline, CDR1 is SGDLS and CDR2 is YYNGEE. J gave up 7 bases and V 4 bases, and 11 bases lay outside the gene matches. The CDR3 is 16 residues long. The CDR3, as DNA: TGTGCCAGCAGCCCCCTTATGGACAGGGGAGGTGAAAAACTGTTTTTT. Translated, it gives CASSPLMDRGGEKLFF.

V gene TRBV5-4 combines with J gene TRBJ2-3, with a possible D match to TRBD1 (6 bases). Trimming pared 3 bases from V and 0 bases from J, leaving 17 bases between. This CDR3 spans 17 amino acids. Germline assignment: CDR1 SGHNT and CDR2 YYREEE (reference sequence). The CDR3, as DNA: TGTGCCAGCAGCTCCCCAACCCCGGGACAAAGCACAGATACGCAGTATTTT. Translation gives CASSSPTPGQSTDTQYF.

In DNA, the CDR3 is TGTGCCTGGAGCAGGGACCAAAATTCACCCCTCCACTTT. Amino acid sequence: CAWSRDQNSPLHF. The genes are TRBV30 and TRBJ1-6; a weak D match, TRBD1 (5 bases). Per the germline V gene, CDR1 is GTSNPN and CDR2 is SVGIG (reference sequence). The V and J ends lost 3 bases and 7 bases respectively, with 10 bases between them. The CDR3 runs to 13 residues.

The rearrangement joins TRBV13 to TRBJ1-1; D may be TRBD1 (5 bases). Germline lookup yields CDR1 PRHDT and CDR2 FYEKMQ (reference sequence). V shed 0 bases and J shed 5 bases, with 19 bases lying between them. The CDR3 consists of 17 residues. As DNA, the CDR3 is TGTGCCAGCAGCTTAGGGCTCCAAGGGGCTAGTCGGACTGAAGCTTTCTTT. Translating it yields CASSLGLQGASRTEAFF.

This clone was seen more than once but under ten times. The chain is built from TRBV29-1 and TRBJ1-2; possible D gene TRBD1, 5 bases. V was clipped by 2 bases and J by 6 bases, with 10 bases between them. This CDR3 contains 12 residues. CDR1 and CDR2 from the germline V gene are SQVTM and ANQGSEA. CDR3 in amino acids: CSVESVRDGYTF. The CDR3 bases are TGCAGCGTTGAATCGGTCAGGGATGGCTACACCTTC.

This clone was counted only a few times. The CDR3 loop reads CASSRPPWGEADTQYF. CDR3 nucleotide sequence: TGTGCCAGCAGCCGCCCCCCTTGGGGGGAGGCAGATACGCAGTATTTT. The J gene is TRBJ2-3, the V gene TRBV7-8; tentative D call: TRBD2 (6 bases). Germline V lookup: CDR1 SGHVS, CDR2 FQNEAQ. This CDR3 is 16 amino acids long. Trimming took 5 bases from V and 4 from J, leaving 19 bases between them.

The chain links TRBV19 to TRBJ2-5; D remains ambiguous. CDR3 length: 14 residues. The V gene lost 5 bases and the J gene lost 4 bases, with 14 bases spanning the gap. The germline gives CDR1 LNHDA, CDR2 SQIVND (reference sequence). In DNA, the CDR3 is TGTGCCAGTAGTCTCCCCGGGCGTAGAGAGACCCAGTACTTC. Its protein is CASSLPGRRETQYF.